Sequencing of this T cell receptor beta chain was carried out in a study of CD8+ T cells in alopecia areata. Regarding this clone: Its cognate antigen is unknown.

The study's findings and limits: Shared TCR sequences were less clear between patients than in mice, possibly partly from HLA diversity.

CDR1 and CDR2 from the germline V gene are MNHEY and SMNVEV (reference sequence). CDR3 length: 14 amino acids. Trimming at V came to 10 bases and at J to 11 bases, leaving 16 bases not matched to a gene. Sequencing templates came from extracted RNA that was reverse transcribed into cDNA. Clones were sequenced by immunoSEQ multiplex PCR, and TCRdb holds only the in-frame ones, with some missing. This repertoire shows 180,000 or so clones, around 64% found once; its top ten account for roughly 11%. The chain employs TRBV27 and TRBJ2-1; 8 nucleotides match TRBD1. Sample: CD8+ T cells sorted from blood, taken at week 0. The receptor was isolated from a human donor with alopecia areata. The CDR3 DNA follows: TGTGCCACCAGGTCGGACAGGGAGTTGATGCAGCAGTTCTTC. Translation gives CATRSDRELMQQFF.